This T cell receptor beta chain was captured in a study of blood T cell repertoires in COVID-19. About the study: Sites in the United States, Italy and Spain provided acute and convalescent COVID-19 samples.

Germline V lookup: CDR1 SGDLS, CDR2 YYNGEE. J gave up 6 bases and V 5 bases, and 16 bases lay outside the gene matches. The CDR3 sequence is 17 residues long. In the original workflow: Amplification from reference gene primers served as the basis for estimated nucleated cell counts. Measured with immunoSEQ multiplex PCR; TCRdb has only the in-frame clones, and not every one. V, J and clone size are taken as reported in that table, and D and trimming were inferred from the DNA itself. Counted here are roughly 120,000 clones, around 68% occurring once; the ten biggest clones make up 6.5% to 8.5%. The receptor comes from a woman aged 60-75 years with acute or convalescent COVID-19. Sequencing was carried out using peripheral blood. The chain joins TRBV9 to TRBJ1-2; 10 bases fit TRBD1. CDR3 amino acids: CASRSQFWGQGRHGYTF. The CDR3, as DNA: TGTGCCAGCAGAAGCCAGTTTTGGGGACAGGGGCGGCATGGCTACACCTTC.